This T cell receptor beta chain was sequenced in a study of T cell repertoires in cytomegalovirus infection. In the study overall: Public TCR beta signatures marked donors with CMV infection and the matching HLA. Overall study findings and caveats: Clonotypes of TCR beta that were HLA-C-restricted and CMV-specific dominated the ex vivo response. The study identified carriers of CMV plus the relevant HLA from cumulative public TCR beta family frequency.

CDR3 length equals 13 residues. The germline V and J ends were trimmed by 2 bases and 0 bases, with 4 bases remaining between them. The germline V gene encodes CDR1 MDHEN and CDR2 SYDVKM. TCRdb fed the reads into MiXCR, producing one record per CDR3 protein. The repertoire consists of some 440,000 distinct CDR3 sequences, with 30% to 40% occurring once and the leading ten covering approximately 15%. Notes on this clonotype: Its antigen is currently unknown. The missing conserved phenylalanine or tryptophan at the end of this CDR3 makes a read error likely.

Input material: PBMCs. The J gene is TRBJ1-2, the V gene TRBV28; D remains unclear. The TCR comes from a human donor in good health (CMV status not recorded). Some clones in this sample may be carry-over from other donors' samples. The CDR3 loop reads CASSLTANYGYTS. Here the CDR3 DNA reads TGTGCCAGCAGTTTAACAGCTAACTATGGCTACACCTCC.